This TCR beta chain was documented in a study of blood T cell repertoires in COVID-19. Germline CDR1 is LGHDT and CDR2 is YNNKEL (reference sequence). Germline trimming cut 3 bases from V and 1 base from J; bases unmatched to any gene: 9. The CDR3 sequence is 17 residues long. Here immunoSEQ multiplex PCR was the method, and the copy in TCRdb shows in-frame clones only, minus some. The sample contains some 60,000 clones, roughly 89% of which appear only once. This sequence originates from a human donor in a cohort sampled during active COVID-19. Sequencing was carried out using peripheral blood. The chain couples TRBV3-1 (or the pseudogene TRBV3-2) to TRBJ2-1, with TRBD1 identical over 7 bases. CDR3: CASSQGPGTASYNEQFF. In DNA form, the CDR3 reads TGTGCCAGCAGCCAGGGCCCCGGGACAGCGTCCTACAATGAGCAGTTCTTC.